This T cell receptor beta chain came from a study of blood T cell repertoires in COVID-19. Sequencing used immunoSEQ multiplex PCR; TCRdb keeps in-frame clones, though not all of them. Here the sample spans more than 110,000 clones, approximately 80% being singletons. V was shortened by 4 bases and J by 1 base, with 7 bases between the two germline ends. The V gene's germline CDR1 is LNHDA and CDR2 SQIVND (reference sequence). The CDR3 consists of 13 residues. This receptor was obtained from a human donor in a cohort sampled during active COVID-19. Input material: peripheral blood. This rearrangement joins TRBV19 to TRBJ1-1; TRBD1 might be the D (5 bases). CDR3 nucleotides: TGTGCCAGTAGTACCCAGGGGAACACTGAAGCTTTCTTT. Its protein is CASSTQGNTEAFF.